This passage covers 24 T cell receptor beta chains from one sample sequenced in a study of spatial heterogeneity in lung cancer. Notes on the study in general: Mutation counts in tumors were tracked by counts of expanded intratumoral alpha and beta TCRs.

Sample time point: sample taken at primary tumor resection. No antigens are known for them. TCRdb called the 5' RACE reads again in MiXCR, with one record for every CDR3 protein. Altogether roughly 6,300 distinct CDR3 sequences are present, approximately 1.2% being singletons, with the ten largest covering around 9.7%. The specimen comprised lung tumor tissue, sampled at surgery. The receptor source for this set is a male donor with early-stage non-small cell lung cancer.

This clonotype qualifies as medium-sized. V gene TRBV20-1 combines with J gene TRBJ2-2, with D perhaps TRBD1 or TRBD2 (5 bases each). Trimming removed 5 bases at V and 0 bases at J, with 10 bases between. From germline, CDR1 is DFQATT and CDR2 SNEGSKA (reference sequence). CDR3 length: 14 residues. CDR3 DNA: TGCAGTGCTTCCGGGGCCGCGAACACCGGGGAGCTGTTTTTT. Encoded protein: CSASGAANTGELFF.

Relative to its sample, this clonotype is medium-sized. V is TRBV19 and J is TRBJ2-1; possibly TRBD2 for D (6 bases). The CDR3 has 14 residues. The V end was cut by 6 bases, the J end by 1 base, with 10 bases between. CDR1 is LNHDA, CDR2 SQIVND, per germline (reference sequence). CDR3 coding DNA: TGTGCCAGTAGCCGGGACTTTTCCTACAATGAGCAGTTCTTC. Translation gives CASSRDFSYNEQFF.

Many counts were recorded for this clonotype. The rearrangement joins TRBV4-2 to TRBJ2-3; 7 nucleotides line up with TRBD2. V was pared by 11 bases and J by 5 bases, with 22 bases of the junction left unmatched. Per germline, CDR1 LGHNA and CDR2 YNFKEQ. The CDR3 is 17 residues long. CDR3 loop: CAGTNLWLAEPGDTQYF. Here the CDR3 DNA reads TGTGCCGGAACGAATTTGTGGCTAGCGGAGCCGGGAGATACGCAGTATTTT.

This clonotype rates as medium-sized. CDR3 nucleotide sequence: TGTGCCAGCAGTTCTGGACCGACCTATGGCTACACCTTC. Protein: CASSSGPTYGYTF. The V and J genes are TRBV6-1 and TRBJ1-2; no clear D gene. V was shortened by 5 bases and J by 4 bases, with 11 bases between the two germline ends. The CDR3 totals 13 residues. Germline CDR1 MNHNS, CDR2 SASEGT.

This clonotype came up many times. The gene calls are TRBV3-1 and TRBJ2-7; D is uncertain. Per germline, CDR1 LGHDT and CDR2 YNNKEL (reference sequence). This CDR3 spans 15 amino acids. V was clipped by 0 bases and J by 2 bases, with 11 bases between them. This CDR3 reads CASSQDTSRTYEQYF. CDR3 coding DNA: TGTGCCAGCAGCCAAGATACATCCAGGACCTACGAGCAGTACTTC.

This clonotype was recorded many times. The chain links TRBV5-6 to TRBJ2-7; D uncertain. Per the germline V gene, CDR1 is SGHDT and CDR2 is YYEEEE. The V end lost 0 bases, the J end lost 2 bases, and 12 bases lay between the germline ends. The CDR3 is made up of 15 amino acids. The CDR3 loop is CASSLEREDPYEQYF. DNA of the CDR3: TGTGCCAGCAGCTTGGAAAGGGAAGACCCCTACGAGCAGTACTTC.

This clonotype was recorded many times. The rearrangement joins TRBV24-1 to TRBJ2-2; a weak D match, TRBD2 (6 bases). This CDR3 is built from 17 residues. Per the germline V gene, CDR1 is KGHDR and CDR2 is SFDVKD. Between the trimmed V and J ends, which lost 2 bases and 0 bases, there was a span of 12 bases. The CDR3 DNA follows: TGTGCCACCAGTGATTCCTGGGGAGGCGCGAACACCGGGGAGCTGTTTTTT. This codes for CATSDSWGGANTGELFF.

This clonotype occurred a few times. A much larger clone lies a single base off, so this may be a read error. V and J are TRBV29-1 and TRBJ1-2, with unresolved D. In germline, CDR1 is SQVTM, CDR2 ANQGSEA. V lost 3 bases to trimming and J lost 1 base, with 9 bases between them. This CDR3 contains 13 residues. This CDR3 reads CSVDWSRNYGYTF. The DNA of the CDR3 is TGCAGCGTTGATTGGAGCCGTAACTATGGCTACACCTTC. Full variable domain (remainder filled in from reference TRBV29-1 and TRBJ1-2): SAVISQKPSRDICQRGTSLTIQCQVDSQVTMMFWYRQQPGQSLTLIATANQGSEATYESGFVIDKFPISRPNLTFSTLTVSNMSPEDSSIYLCSVDWSRNYGYTFGSGTRLTVV.

This clonotype was picked up many times. V is TRBV7-3 and J is TRBJ2-7, with D perhaps TRBD1 (6 bases). Germline CDR1 reads SGHTA; CDR2 reads FQGTGA. The CDR3 is 13 amino acids. Trimming shortened V by 5 bases and J by 3 bases, and 11 bases separated the two germline ends. CDR3 in DNA: TGTGCCAGCAGCGTCTTCAGGGGCTACGAGCAGTACTTC. Encoded protein: CASSVFRGYEQYF. The full variable domain, with the rest looked up from reference TRBV7-3 and TRBJ2-7, is GAGVSQTPSNKVTEKGKYVELRCDPISGHTALYWYRQSLGQGPEFLIYFQGTGAADDSGLPNDRFFAVRPEGSVSTLKIQRTERGDSAVYLCASSVFRGYEQYFGPGTRLTVT.

This clonotype is classed as medium-sized. The genes are TRBV10-3 and TRBJ1-1, with TRBD1 matching over 9 bases. Germline V gene sequence: CDR1 ENHRY, CDR2 SYGVKD. This CDR3 is 14 amino acids long. Germline trimming cut 4 bases from V and 3 bases from J; bases unmatched to any gene: 3. The chain's CDR3 is CAISGRDRDTEAFF. The CDR3 DNA follows: TGTGCCATCAGTGGAAGGGACAGGGACACTGAAGCTTTCTTT.

Ten or more counts support this clonotype. The chain recombines TRBV6-5 with TRBJ1-2, with unresolved D. The CDR3 spans 12 residues. The germline V gene has CDR1 MNHEY and CDR2 SVGAGI. V was cut by 5 bases and J by 4 bases, with 8 bases left in between. DNA of the CDR3: TGTGCCAGCAGTGTAAACAGCTATGGCTACACCTTC. Protein: CASSVNSYGYTF.

Within the sample, this clonotype is medium-sized. The gene calls are TRBV6-5 and TRBJ1-1; possible D gene TRBD1, 6 bases. V was cut by 6 bases and J by 1 base, with 21 bases left in between. CDR3 size: 17 residues. Germline CDR1 and CDR2: MNHEY and SVGAGI. The CDR3 loop reads CASRPPGHLTRNTEAFF. The CDR3 DNA follows: TGTGCCAGCAGGCCACCGGGACATCTTACGAGGAACACTGAAGCTTTCTTT.

This clonotype was found many times. The chain carries TRBV29-1 and TRBJ2-3; D remains unclear. This CDR3 has 12 residues. V was pared by 4 bases and J by 2 bases, with 7 bases between. The germline V gene has CDR1 SQVTM and CDR2 ANQGSEA. The CDR3 here is CSVASVTDTQYF. In DNA, the CDR3 is TGCAGCGTTGCCTCGGTCACAGATACGCAGTATTTT.

By share, this clonotype counts as medium-sized (0.01 to 0.1%). The CDR3 here is CAISESGRSNYGYTF. The CDR3 nucleotides read TGTGCCATCAGTGAGTCGGGCAGATCTAACTATGGCTACACCTTC. The chain combines TRBV10-3 with TRBJ1-2; no reliable D call. The ends were cut back, 0 bases at V and 0 bases at J, with 8 bases in the middle. Germline CDR1 ENHRY, CDR2 SYGVKD. The CDR3 has 15 residues.

This clonotype was observed many times. In nucleotides, the CDR3 is TGTGCCAGCTCACCCCCCACCTACGAGCAGTACTTC. Encoded protein: CASSPPTYEQYF. The chain links TRBV18 to TRBJ2-7; D gene uncertain. Trimming cost V 3 bases and J 2 bases, with 5 bases left between them. Germline CDR1 KGHSH, CDR2 LQKENI. The CDR3 contains 12 residues. The variable domain in full, completed from reference TRBV18 and TRBJ2-7, reads NAGVMQNPRHLVRRRGQEARLRCSPMKGHSHVYWYRQLPEEGLKFMVYLQKENIIDESGMPKERFSAEFPKEGPSILRIQQVVRGDSAAYFCASSPPTYEQYFGPGTRLTVT.

This clonotype was observed at least ten times. The chain joins TRBV12-3 or TRBV12-4 to TRBJ2-1; D is ambiguous. Trimming shortened V by 1 base and J by 7 bases, and 11 bases separated the two germline ends. The CDR3 runs 14 residues. CDR3 residues: CASSLGTFSNEQFF. CDR3 DNA: TGTGCCAGCAGTTTAGGGACCTTTAGTAATGAGCAGTTCTTC.

This clonotype was found many times. The chain recombines TRBV29-1 with TRBJ2-6, with unresolved D. V was clipped by 5 bases and J by 2 bases, with 7 bases between them. Looked up from germline, CDR1 is SQVTM and CDR2 is ANQGSEA. The CDR3 is made up of 13 amino acids. CDR3 bases: TGCAGCGTTTTGGTGACTGGGGCCAACGTCCTGACTTTC. The encoded protein is CSVLVTGANVLTF.

This clonotype was recorded at least ten times. The CDR3 sequence: CATSDLGLEDTQYF. Here the CDR3 DNA reads TGTGCCACCAGTGATTTGGGACTTGAAGATACGCAGTATTTT. This rearrangement joins TRBV24-1 to TRBJ2-3; TRBD2 is a possible D gene (5 bases). With 0 bases removed from V and 5 bases from J, the gap between germline ends came to 8 bases. This CDR3 has 14 amino acids. The V gene's germline CDR1 is KGHDR and CDR2 SFDVKD.

Ten or more counts support this clonotype. The J gene is TRBJ2-3, the V gene TRBV12-3 or TRBV12-4, with TRBD2 matching over 9 bases. V lost 5 bases, J lost 5 bases, and 14 bases stayed unmatched. This CDR3 has 17 amino acids. Here the CDR3 DNA reads TGTGCCAGCAGTCCTAGGGGCGGGAGGGCCACGGGAGATACGCAGTATTTT. Protein: CASSPRGGRATGDTQYF.

This clonotype is labeled medium-sized. The V call is TRBV6-5, the J call TRBJ2-5, with D perhaps matching TRBD2 (6 bases). The CDR3 extends over 16 amino acids. CDR1 MNHEY and CDR2 SVGAGI come from the germline V gene. V was trimmed by 5 bases and J by 6 bases, leaving 22 bases between them. CDR3 DNA sequence: TGTGCCAGCAGTGACGGGTGGTTGGGAGCGGGCAAGACCCAGTACTTC. Protein product: CASSDGWLGAGKTQYF.

There are many counts of this clonotype. V is TRBV6-1 and J is TRBJ2-1; 8 bases match TRBD1. With 1 base clipped from V and 15 bases from J, the junction kept 5 bases outside the gene matches. This CDR3 is built from 12 residues. CDR1 and CDR2 (germline): MNHNS, SASEGT. CDR3 loop: CASSEVDRGAFF. The CDR3 coding sequence is TGTGCCAGCAGTGAAGTAGACAGGGGAGCGTTCTTC.

By sample share, this clonotype is medium-sized. This sequence joins TRBV7-3 and TRBJ2-5, with D possibly matching TRBD2 (5 bases). The CDR3 has 14 residues. The V end lost 0 bases, the J end lost 4 bases, and 9 bases lay between the germline ends. The V gene's germline CDR1 is SGHTA and CDR2 FQGTGA. The CDR3 loop is CASSLTGEGETQYF. The CDR3 nucleotides read TGTGCCAGCAGCTTAACCGGGGAAGGAGAGACCCAGTACTTC.

In its sample, this clonotype was seen many times. The genes are TRBV11-2 and TRBJ2-7; no clear D. Per germline, CDR1 SGHAT and CDR2 FQNNGV. The V end was cut by 5 bases, the J end by 2 bases, with 7 bases between. This CDR3 contains 12 residues. In DNA form, the CDR3 reads TGTGCCAGCAGCCCTGGGGCCTACGAGCAGTACTTC. This sequence encodes CASSPGAYEQYF.

This clonotype was detected many times. The CDR3 nucleotides are TGTGCCAGCAGCTTGCAGGGCGGTGGAACCGGGGAGCTGTTTTTT. This translates into CASSLQGGGTGELFF. The chain combines TRBV7-2 with TRBJ2-2; TRBD1 might be the D (5 bases). This CDR3 comprises 15 residues. Germline V gene lookup returns CDR1 SGHTA and CDR2 FQGNSA. V lost 3 bases to trimming and J lost 5 bases, with 13 bases between them.